The 7 T cell receptor beta chains below all came from one sample that was sequenced in a study of T cells in narcolepsy. TCRdb's table, derived via immunoSEQ multiplex PCR, lists solely in-frame clones and lacks some. The sample holds about 10,000 clones, about three quarters seen once. Sequencing was carried out using CD45RA- memory CD8+ T cells from PBMCs. The receptors come from a human donor with narcolepsy.

The rearrangement joins TRBV11-1 to TRBJ2-1; D not resolved. Per the germline V gene, CDR1 is SGHAT and CDR2 is FQDESV (reference sequence). V lost 0 bases and J lost 0, with 6 bases in between. This CDR3 contains 15 residues. CDR3: CASSLASVSYNEQFF. DNA for the CDR3: TGTGCCAGCAGCTTAGCTTCAGTCTCCTACAATGAGCAGTTCTTC. Full variable domain (remainder filled in from reference TRBV11-1 and TRBJ2-1): EAEVAQSPRYKITEKSQAVAFWCDPISGHATLYWYRQILGQGPELLVQFQDESVVDDSQLPKDRFSAERLKGVDSTLKIQPAELGDSAMYLCASSLASVSYNEQFFGPGTRLTVL.

The chain has TRBV27 and TRBJ1-5, with TRBD1 as a possible D gene (6 bases). The germline V gene has CDR1 MNHEY and CDR2 SMNVEV (reference sequence). This CDR3 region has 15 residues. V lost 5 bases, J lost 7 bases, and 18 bases lay in between. CDR3 sequence: CASSRNREFDQPQHF. CDR3 DNA sequence: TGTGCCAGCAGTCGGAACAGGGAATTTGACCAGCCCCAGCATTTT.

This chain joins TRBV2 and TRBJ2-1; 15 bases align to TRBD2. Germline V gene sequence: CDR1 SNHLY, CDR2 FYNNEI. The V segment lost 1 base and the J segment 6 bases; nucleotides outside the gene matches: 1. The CDR3 spans 16 residues. In nucleotides, the CDR3 is TGTGCCAGCAGTGAAGGGACTAGCGGGGGGGCCAATGAGCAGTTCTTC. This gives the protein CASSEGTSGGANEQFF.

CDR3 in DNA: TGTGCCAGCAGCTTAGAAAGGTACAATGAGCAGTTCTTC. As protein: CASSLERYNEQFF. The chain is built from TRBV7-9 and TRBJ2-1; no reliable D call. This CDR3 comprises 13 residues. Trimming removed 1 base from V and 4 bases from J, with 5 bases in between. Per the germline V gene, CDR1 is SEHNR and CDR2 is FQNEAQ (reference sequence).

This rearrangement joins TRBV6-5 to TRBJ1-4, with 8 bases lining up with TRBD1. The J segment lost 7 bases and the V segment lost 2 bases, leaving 6 bases of the junction unmatched. CDR3 size: 15 residues. Germline V gene data show CDR1 as MNHEY and CDR2 as SVGAGI. The CDR3 coding sequence is TGTGCCAGCAGTTACGGACAGGGATGGGGTGAAAAACTGTTTTTT. Its translation is CASSYGQGWGEKLFF.

The V and J genes are TRBV5-6 and TRBJ2-7, with 12 bases aligning to TRBD2. This CDR3 is built from 19 residues. Per the germline V gene, CDR1 is SGHDT and CDR2 is YYEEEE. The V and J ends lost 3 bases and 0 bases, in that order; junction bases with no gene match: 13. Here the CDR3 DNA reads TGTGCCAGCAGCTCCACAGGGGGACTAGCGGGTCACCCCTCCTACGAGCAGTACTTC. It is translated as CASSSTGGLAGHPSYEQYF. The full variable domain, rest sourced from reference TRBV5-6 and TRBJ2-7, is DAGVTQSPTHLIKTRGQQVTLRCSPKSGHDTVSWYQQALGQGPQFIFQYYEEEERQRGNFPDRFSGHQFPNYSSELNVNALLLGDSALYLCASSSTGGLAGHPSYEQYFGPGTRLTVT.

The chain links TRBV7-3 to TRBJ2-3; 12 positions agree with TRBD2. CDR1 is SGHTA and CDR2 is FQGTGA in the germline V gene. CDR3 length equals 18 residues. The V gene end was trimmed by 1 base and the J gene end by 6 bases; junction bases not matched to a gene: 11. CDR3 amino acids: CASSLIGASGRASDTQYF. DNA of the CDR3: TGTGCCAGCAGCTTAATAGGGGCTAGCGGGAGGGCCTCGGATACGCAGTATTTT.